This passage covers 9 T cell receptor beta chains from one sample sequenced in a study of shared clonotypes between healthy human individuals. Using immunoSEQ multiplex PCR, the repertoire was profiled, and TCRdb retains in-frame clones only, with some absent. The sample yields around 200,000 clones, 65% to 80% seen once. The specimen was memory CD4+ T cells sorted from blood. The subset denotes: CD45RA-negative fraction. The origin of the receptors is a man younger than 45 in good health.

The V and J genes are TRBV23-1 and TRBJ2-3; D not resolved. TRBV23-1 is an open reading frame, and its role is uncertain. The CDR3 runs to 17 residues. V gave up 4 bases and J gave up 6 bases, with 23 bases separating them. CDR3 protein: CASSRKNGSRAADTQYF. As DNA, the CDR3 is TGCGCCAGCAGTCGAAAAAATGGTAGCCGTGCGGCCGATACGCAGTATTTT.

The chain joins TRBV6-4 to TRBJ2-5, with a tentative D call TRBD1 (6 bases). The CDR3 consists of 17 residues. Trimming stripped 3 bases from V and 0 bases from J, with 17 bases between. Germline V gene lookup returns CDR1 MRHNA and CDR2 SNTAGT. The CDR3 sequence is CASSDANRDLYQETQYF. CDR3 nucleotides: TGTGCCAGCAGTGATGCCAACAGGGACCTGTACCAAGAGACCCAGTACTTC.

J is TRBJ2-1 and V is TRBV7-2, with D unclear. This CDR3 comprises 11 residues. Germline V gene data show CDR1 as SGHTA and CDR2 as FQGNSA. Trimming shortened V by 7 bases and J by 10 bases, and 11 bases separated the two germline ends. The CDR3 DNA follows: TGTGCCAGCACCTATGTTGGCGAGCAGTTCTTC. As protein: CASTYVGEQFF.

V is TRBV5-1 and J is TRBJ1-1; D gene ambiguous. The germline V and J ends were trimmed by 4 bases and 1 base, with 11 bases remaining between them. Germline values: CDR1 SGHRS, CDR2 YFSETQ. There are 14 residues in the CDR3. This CDR3 reads CASSLGEENTEAFF. The CDR3 coding sequence is TGCGCCAGCAGCCTGGGAGAGGAGAACACTGAAGCTTTCTTT.

This rearrangement joins TRBV5-5 to TRBJ2-2, with no clear D. Trimming pared 1 base from V and 3 bases from J, leaving 7 bases between. CDR1 is SGHKS, CDR2 YYEKEE, per germline (reference sequence). The CDR3 extends over 14 amino acids. The CDR3 loop reads CASSLRPDTGELFF. The CDR3, as DNA: TGTGCCAGCAGCTTGCGGCCAGACACCGGGGAGCTGTTTTTT.

J is TRBJ1-2 and V is TRBV5-6; D possibly corresponds to TRBD1 (6 bases). The length of the CDR3 is 14 residues. From germline, CDR1 is SGHDT and CDR2 YYEEEE. V was clipped by 0 bases and J by 2 bases, with 8 bases between them. In nucleotides, the CDR3 is TGTGCCAGCAGCTTGGACAGGGTGAACTATGGCTACACCTTC. It codes for CASSLDRVNYGYTF.

The CDR3 DNA sequence: TGTGCCAGCAGCTTAGGACCAAAAAACATTCAGTACTTC. This encodes CASSLGPKNIQYF. The V gene is TRBV7-8, the J gene TRBJ2-4; the D is unclear. The CDR3 contains 13 residues. Germline CDR1 and CDR2: SGHVS and FQNEAQ. Trimming took 1 base from V and 4 from J, leaving 5 bases between them. The full variable domain, in which reference TRBV7-8 and TRBJ2-4 provide the parts outside the CDR3, is GAGVSQSPRYKVAKRGQDVALRCDPISGHVSLFWYQQALGQGPEFLTYFQNEAQLDKSGLPSDRFFAERPEGSVSTLKIQRTQQEDSAVYLCASSLGPKNIQYFGAGTRLSVL.

This clone was recorded a few times. The rearrangement uses TRBV28 and TRBJ2-7; D call uncertain. The CDR3 is 12 residues long. Trimming removed 6 bases at V and 2 bases at J, with 8 bases between. CDR1 MDHEN and CDR2 SYDVKM come from the germline V gene. The CDR3 protein is CASSSFTYEQYF. The CDR3 DNA sequence: TGTGCCAGCAGCTCCTTCACCTACGAGCAGTACTTC. Variable domain in full (rest from reference TRBV28 and TRBJ2-7): DVKVTQSSRYLVKRTGEKVFLECVQDMDHENMFWYRQDPGLGLRLIYFSYDVKMKEKGDIPEGYSVSREKKERFSLILESASTNQTSMYLCASSSFTYEQYFGPGTRLTVT.

The genes are TRBV9 and TRBJ2-1, with 8 positions matching TRBD2. This CDR3 region has 15 residues. With 0 bases clipped from V and 8 bases from J, the junction kept 7 bases outside the gene matches. Per germline, CDR1 SGDLS and CDR2 YYNGEE. The CDR3 DNA is TGTGCCAGCAGCGTAGTGGCGGGAGGCGGGGATGAGCAGTTCTTC. This sequence encodes CASSVVAGGGDEQFF.